The source of this T cell receptor (beta chain) is a study of blood T cell repertoires in COVID-19. Overall study context: Both acute and convalescent COVID-19 samples were obtained from the United States, Italy and Spain. T cells, B-cell-depleted T cells, or PBMCs provided the cDNA or gDNA that served as material.

Original analysis: Amplification of reference gene primers was used by the study to estimate nucleated cell counts. Sequenced by immunoSEQ multiplex PCR; TCRdb stores in-frame clones only, minus some. The V and J calls and the clone size are those of that table, but D and trimming were determined from the DNA. This table has around 200,000 clones, approximately 85% appearing once. The CDR3 covers 16 residues. From germline, CDR1 is SGHAT and CDR2 FQNNGV. V lost 5 bases to trimming and J lost 7 bases, with 20 bases between them. The material sequenced was peripheral blood. The TCR comes from a human donor with active or convalescent COVID-19. The donor label of this sample is uncertain. V gene TRBV11-2 combines with J gene TRBJ2-2; D possibly corresponds to TRBD1 (5 bases). CDR3 bases: TGTGCCAGCAGCCTACCGACGGCAGGGATGATCGGGGAGCTGTTTTTT. It translates to CASSLPTAGMIGELFF.